This record looks at one T cell receptor beta chain sequence and its context. Its specificity is not known. Different DNA sequences within this sample yield the same CDR3. Profiling relied on immunoSEQ multiplex PCR, and the TCRdb table lists in-frame clones only, not all of them. The sample carries roughly 2 million clones, approximately 95% recorded once. The V gene lost 3 bases and the J gene lost 0 bases, with 9 bases spanning the gap. The CDR3 covers 16 residues. The germline gives CDR1 LNHDA, CDR2 SQIVND (reference sequence). The sample comes from a study of shared clonotypes between healthy human individuals. Study-level results: The donor pool, a small one, limited the genetic and exposure-history diversity represented.

The sequencing input was naive CD4+ T cells sorted from blood. Stated subset: CD45RA+ positively selected. The chain has TRBV19 and TRBJ2-6; no clear D. This TCR came from a man younger than 35 in good health. DNA of the CDR3: TGTGCCAGTAGTATTGGCGGATCCTCTGGGGCCAACGTCCTGACTTTC. Translation gives CASSIGGSSGANVLTF.